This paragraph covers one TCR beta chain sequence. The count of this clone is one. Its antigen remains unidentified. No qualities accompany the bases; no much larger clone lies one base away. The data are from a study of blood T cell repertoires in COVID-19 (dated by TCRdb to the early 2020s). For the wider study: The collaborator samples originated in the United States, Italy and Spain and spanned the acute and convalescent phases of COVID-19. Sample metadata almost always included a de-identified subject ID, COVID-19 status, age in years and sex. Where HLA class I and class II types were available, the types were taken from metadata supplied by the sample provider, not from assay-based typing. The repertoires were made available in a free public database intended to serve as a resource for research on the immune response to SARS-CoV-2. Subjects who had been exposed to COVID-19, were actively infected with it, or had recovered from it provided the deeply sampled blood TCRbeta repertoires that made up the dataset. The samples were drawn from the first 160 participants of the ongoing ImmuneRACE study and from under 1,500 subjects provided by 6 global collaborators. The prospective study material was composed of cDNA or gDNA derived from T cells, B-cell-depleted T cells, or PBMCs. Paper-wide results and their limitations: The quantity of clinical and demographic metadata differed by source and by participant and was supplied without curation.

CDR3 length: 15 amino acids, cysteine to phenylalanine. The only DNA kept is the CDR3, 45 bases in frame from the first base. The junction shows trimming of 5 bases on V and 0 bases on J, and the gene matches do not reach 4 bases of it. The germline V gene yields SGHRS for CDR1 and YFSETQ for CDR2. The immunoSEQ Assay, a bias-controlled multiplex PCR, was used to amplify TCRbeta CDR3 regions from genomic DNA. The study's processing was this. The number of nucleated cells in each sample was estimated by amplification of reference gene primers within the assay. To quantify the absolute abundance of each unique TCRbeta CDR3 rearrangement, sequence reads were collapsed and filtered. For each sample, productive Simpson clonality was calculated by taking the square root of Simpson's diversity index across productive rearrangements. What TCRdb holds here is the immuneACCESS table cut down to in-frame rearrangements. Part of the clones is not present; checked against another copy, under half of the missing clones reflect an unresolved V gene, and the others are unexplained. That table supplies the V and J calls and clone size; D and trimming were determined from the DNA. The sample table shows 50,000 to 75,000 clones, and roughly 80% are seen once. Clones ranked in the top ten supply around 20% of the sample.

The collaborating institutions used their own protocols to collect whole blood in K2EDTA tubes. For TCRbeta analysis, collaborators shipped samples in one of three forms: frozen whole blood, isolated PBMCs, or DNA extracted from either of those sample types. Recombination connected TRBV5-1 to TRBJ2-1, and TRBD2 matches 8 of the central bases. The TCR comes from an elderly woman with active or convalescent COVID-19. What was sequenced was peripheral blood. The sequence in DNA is TGCGCCAGCAGAGCAAGCGGGAGCTCCTACAATGAGCAGTTCTTC. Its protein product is CASRASGSSYNEQFF.